The 28 T cell receptor beta chains listed next were all sequenced from one sample in a study of blood T cell repertoires in COVID-19. Sequencing was performed with immunoSEQ multiplex PCR; in TCRdb, only in-frame clones are kept and a portion is missing. Among around 240,000 clones, 82% were seen once, and the ten largest hold over 1.5%. What was sequenced was peripheral blood. The receptors originated from an elderly woman with acute or convalescent COVID-19.

CDR3 region: CASSPVTGGWAGELFF. The CDR3 DNA is TGTGCCAGCAGCCCGGTTACAGGGGGCTGGGCCGGGGAGCTGTTTTTT. This chain connects TRBV7-3 to TRBJ2-2; TRBD1 aligns across 9 bases. CDR1 SGHTA and CDR2 FQGTGA come from the germline V gene. The ends lost 5 bases at V and 6 bases at J; junction bases unmatched: 10. There are 16 residues in the CDR3.

The chain uses TRBV6-5 and TRBJ1-2; D might be TRBD1 (5 bases). The ends were cut back, 4 bases at V and 6 bases at J, with 18 bases in the middle. The CDR3 is 15 amino acids. The germline V gene encodes CDR1 MNHEY and CDR2 SVGAGI. As DNA, the CDR3 is TGTGCCAGCAGTTCCCTCGGGGGACTAAGGCATGGCTACACCTTC. It is translated as CASSSLGGLRHGYTF.

The chain recombines TRBV29-1 with TRBJ1-4; a weak D match, TRBD1 (6 bases). V lost 4 bases, J lost 6 bases, and 12 bases lay in between. The CDR3 runs to 13 residues. Germline CDR1 is SQVTM and CDR2 is ANQGSEA. The DNA of the CDR3 is TGCAGCGTTGTGGGGGCGCTCGATGAAAAACTGTTTTTT. This sequence encodes CSVVGALDEKLFF.

This rearrangement joins TRBV25-1 to TRBJ2-1; maybe TRBD1 (6 bases). The CDR3 has 16 residues. Trimming left V 3 bases short and J 0 bases short, with 12 bases between. The V gene's germline CDR1 is MGHDK and CDR2 SYGVNS. The CDR3 reads CASSDFRGSSYNEQFF. The CDR3 DNA is TGTGCCAGCAGTGATTTCAGGGGAAGCTCCTACAATGAGCAGTTCTTC.

The genes are TRBV28 and TRBJ1-2, with D perhaps TRBD1 (5 bases). V shed 3 bases and J shed 3 bases, with 14 bases lying between them. Germline V gene sequence: CDR1 MDHEN, CDR2 SYDVKM. The CDR3 is made up of 15 amino acids. This CDR3 is CASSLLREGDYGYTF. CDR3 bases: TGTGCCAGCAGTTTGCTAAGGGAAGGGGACTATGGCTACACCTTC.

The genes are TRBV29-1 and TRBJ1-3; 12 bases are a match to TRBD1. V shed 3 bases, J shed 3 bases, and the junction held 12 bases outside the gene matches. Per the germline V gene, CDR1 is SQVTM and CDR2 is ANQGSEA. This CDR3 spans 18 amino acids. CDR3 protein: CSVEGTGGFGFFGNTIYF. The CDR3 nucleotides are TGCAGCGTTGAGGGGACAGGGGGCTTTGGCTTTTTTGGAAACACCATATATTTT.

The genes are TRBV27 and TRBJ1-2; no definite D call. Germline V gives CDR1 MNHEY, CDR2 SMNVEV (reference sequence). The V gene lost 6 bases and the J gene lost 2 bases, with 10 bases spanning the gap. This CDR3 region has 13 residues. This chain's CDR3 is CASSPGRNYGYTF. The DNA for the CDR3 is TGTGCCAGCAGCCCGGGGAGGAACTATGGCTACACCTTC.

This clone came up once. The chain is built from TRBV5-1 and TRBJ2-3; a possible D gene is TRBD2 (5 bases). Trimming cost V 4 bases and J 2 bases, with 14 bases left between them. In germline, CDR1 is SGHRS, CDR2 YFSETQ. CDR3 size: 15 residues. The chain's CDR3 is CASSPTRTSTDTQYF. The DNA for the CDR3 is TGCGCCAGCAGCCCGACCCGGACTTCCACAGATACGCAGTATTTT.

This chain joins TRBV7-3 and TRBJ2-3; D is undetermined. V was shortened by 6 bases and J by 1 base, with 8 bases between the two germline ends. The germline V gene encodes CDR1 SGHTA and CDR2 FQGTGA. This CDR3 has 13 residues. The CDR3 sequence: CASSYTGTDTQYF. As DNA, the CDR3 is TGTGCCAGCAGTTATACAGGCACAGATACGCAGTATTTT.

The chain employs TRBV6-6 and TRBJ2-5, with 7 bases fitting TRBD2. Germline-derived CDR1 and CDR2 are MNHNY and SVGAGI (reference sequence). The CDR3 totals 15 residues. V shed 6 bases and J 2 bases; nucleotides not matched to a gene: 9. The CDR3 DNA is TGTGCCAGCAGCCCCTGGCCTAGCGGACAAGAGACCCAGTACTTC. Residues: CASSPWPSGQETQYF.

This sequence joins TRBV5-8 and TRBJ1-4, with a weak D call TRBD1 (5 bases). The CDR3 is 18 residues long. V was shortened by 0 bases and J by 1 base, with 16 bases between the two germline ends. Looked up from germline, CDR1 is SGHTS and CDR2 is YDEGEE. CDR3 loop: CASSLVLVSGGTNEKLFF. As DNA, the CDR3 is TGTGCCAGCAGCTTGGTCTTAGTATCGGGGGGAACTAATGAAAAACTGTTTTTT.

The CDR3 protein is CASSSGQGFSYEQYF. Written as DNA, the CDR3 is TGTGCCAGCAGCTCTGGACAGGGATTCTCCTACGAGCAGTACTTC. The chain combines TRBV5-6 with TRBJ2-7, with 8 bases lining up with TRBD1. V lost 3 bases to trimming and J lost 0 bases; unmatched junction nucleotides: 5. CDR1 is SGHDT and CDR2 is YYEEEE in the germline V gene. The CDR3 spans 15 residues.

The rearrangement uses TRBV6-4 and TRBJ1-6, with TRBD1 identical over 7 bases. This CDR3 spans 16 amino acids. V was pared by 8 bases and J by 4 bases, with 11 bases of the junction left unmatched. Germline lookup yields CDR1 MRHNA and CDR2 SNTAGT. For the CDR3, the DNA is TGTGCCAGCCGCGCCGAGGGGACAGCTTATAATTCACCCCTCCACTTT. It yields the protein CASRAEGTAYNSPLHF.

This clone was counted between two and nine times. J is TRBJ2-5 and V is TRBV6-2 or TRBV6-3; 13 positions match TRBD2. With V trimmed by 5 bases and J by 2 bases, 2 bases remained unmatched. The germline CDR1 and CDR2 sequences are MNHEY and SVGEGT. The length of the CDR3 is 15 residues. CDR3 coding DNA: TGTGCCAGCAGTCTGACTAGCGGGGGGCAAGAGACCCAGTACTTC. Amino acid sequence: CASSLTSGGQETQYF.

The V and J genes are TRBV6-5 and TRBJ2-7; TRBD2 might be the D (5 bases). V was pared by 4 bases and J by 7 bases, with 8 bases between. The length of the CDR3 is 11 residues. Germline V gene data show CDR1 as MNHEY and CDR2 as SVGAGI. This CDR3 reads CASSSPGEQYF. CDR3 DNA sequence: TGTGCCAGCAGTTCCCCGGGGGAGCAGTACTTC.

The chain has TRBV9 and TRBJ2-7; TRBD1 matches at 7 bases. The V gene's germline CDR1 is SGDLS and CDR2 YYNGEE. There are 17 residues in the CDR3. V lost 0 bases to trimming and J lost 3 bases; unmatched junction nucleotides: 12. This CDR3 reads CASSVGRGILSRYEQYF. In DNA form, the CDR3 reads TGTGCCAGCAGCGTAGGCAGGGGGATCTTAAGTCGCTACGAGCAGTACTTC.

This sequence joins TRBV3-1 (or the pseudogene TRBV3-2) and TRBJ1-5; 8 bases fit TRBD1. CDR1 and CDR2 (germline): LGHDT, YNNKEL (reference sequence). The CDR3 has 16 amino acids. J was trimmed by 0 bases and V by 1 base; bases with no gene match: 2. CDR3 sequence (DNA): TGTGCCAGCAGCCAAGGACAGGGGTATAGCAATCAGCCCCAGCATTTT. Translated: CASSQGQGYSNQPQHF.

J is TRBJ2-2 and V is TRBV7-2, with a tentative D call TRBD2 (6 bases). Germline CDR1 reads SGHTA; CDR2 reads FQGNSA. The CDR3 covers 14 residues. V was clipped by 3 bases and J by 4 bases, with 9 bases between them. Here the CDR3 reads CASSFGGVTGELFF. The DNA for the CDR3 is TGTGCCAGCAGCTTCGGGGGAGTCACCGGGGAGCTGTTTTTT.

This clone was detected only a few times. V is TRBV7-3 and J is TRBJ2-3; TRBD2 is a possible D gene (5 bases). This CDR3 is built from 15 residues. Germline values: CDR1 SGHTA, CDR2 FQGTGA. Trimming left V 1 base short and J 0 bases short, with 8 bases between. The CDR3 loop reads CASSLNPGSTDTQYF. CDR3 nucleotide sequence: TGTGCCAGCAGCTTAAACCCGGGGAGCACAGATACGCAGTATTTT.

V and J are TRBV3-1 (or the pseudogene TRBV3-2) and TRBJ2-5; 7 nucleotides match TRBD1. This CDR3 is built from 13 residues. Germline V gene data show CDR1 as LGHDT and CDR2 as YNNKEL (reference sequence). V lost 1 base and J lost 9; bases outside the gene matches: 5. DNA for the CDR3: TGTGCCAGCAGCCAAGGACAGGGCTTGGCCCAGTACTTC. Its protein product is CASSQGQGLAQYF.

The chain uses TRBV18 and TRBJ1-1, with 7 bases lining up with TRBD1. The J segment lost 6 bases and the V segment lost 3 bases, leaving 7 bases of the junction unmatched. CDR3 length: 14 residues. Per the germline V gene, CDR1 is KGHSH and CDR2 is LQKENI. The CDR3 reads CASSPAGTVAEAFF. As DNA, the CDR3 is TGTGCCAGCTCACCCGCCGGGACAGTCGCTGAAGCTTTCTTT.

This sequence joins TRBV7-2 and TRBJ1-3; D is ambiguous. V was trimmed by 8 bases and J by 2 bases, leaving 16 bases between them. The CDR3 totals 15 residues. Germline CDR1 reads SGHTA; CDR2 reads FQGNSA. The CDR3 loop is CASGARVAAGNTIYF. CDR3 nucleotides: TGTGCCAGCGGCGCGCGGGTCGCAGCTGGAAACACCATATATTTT.

This clone came up once. V and J are TRBV7-6 and TRBJ1-4; D unresolved. The V gene lost 2 bases and the J gene lost 0 bases, with 7 bases spanning the gap. This CDR3 spans 15 amino acids. Germline loops: CDR1 SGHVS, CDR2 FNYEAQ. In DNA, the CDR3 is TGTGCCAGCAGCTTATCCGGGACAACTAATGAAAAACTGTTTTTT. Residues: CASSLSGTTNEKLFF.

The chain couples TRBV3-1 (or the pseudogene TRBV3-2) to TRBJ1-1; D is perhaps TRBD1 (5 bases). Trimming pared 1 base from V and 5 bases from J, leaving 11 bases between. This CDR3 contains 14 residues. Germline loops: CDR1 LGHDT, CDR2 YNNKEL (reference sequence). CDR3 region: CASSQVAGKTEAFF. CDR3 DNA sequence: TGTGCCAGCAGCCAAGTCGCAGGGAAGACTGAAGCTTTCTTT.

The gene calls are TRBV10-3 and TRBJ1-3; D call uncertain. Trimming took off 10 bases at V and 0 bases at J, with 7 bases between the two ends. The CDR3 runs 12 residues. Per the germline V gene, CDR1 is ENHRY and CDR2 is SYGVKD. This chain's CDR3 is CASSDSGNTIYF. In DNA, the CDR3 is TGTGCCAGTTCAGACTCTGGAAACACCATATATTTT.

This sequence joins TRBV6-2 or TRBV6-3 and TRBJ2-1; 7 bases are shared with TRBD2. J gave up 2 bases and V 0 bases, and 7 bases lay outside the gene matches. CDR1 MNHEY and CDR2 SVGEGT come from the germline V gene. The CDR3 runs 17 residues. CDR3 nucleotide sequence: TGTGCCAGCAGTTACTCGGTGGTAGCGGGTCCCTACAATGAGCAGTTCTTC. As protein: CASSYSVVAGPYNEQFF.

This clone was detected many times. The J gene is TRBJ2-7, the V gene TRBV5-4, with TRBD2 matching 8 bases. V lost 3 bases and J lost 6; bases outside the gene matches: 5. From germline, CDR1 is SGHNT and CDR2 YYREEE (reference sequence). There are 13 residues in the CDR3. CDR3 in amino acids: CASSSGLAREQYF. As DNA, the CDR3 is TGTGCCAGCAGCTCAGGACTAGCACGCGAGCAGTACTTC.

The chain couples TRBV30 to TRBJ2-7; D is ambiguous. The V end lost 0 bases, the J end lost 5 bases, and 8 bases lay between the germline ends. This CDR3 comprises 12 residues. Germline-derived CDR1 and CDR2 are GTSNPN and SVGIG (reference sequence). The CDR3 nucleotides read TGTGCCTGGAGTGTACTCCGGGACGAGCAGTACTTC. Translating gives CAWSVLRDEQYF.